This T cell receptor (beta chain) was observed in a study of early T cells in non-severe SARS-CoV-2 infection. This clonotype was counted a few times. TCRdb itself ran the 5' RACE reads through MiXCR, one entry per CDR3 protein. The table records fewer than 65,000 distinct CDR3 sequences, around 12% of them present only once. Trimming took off 1 base at V and 6 bases at J, with 7 bases between the two ends. This CDR3 spans 13 amino acids. The germline V gene encodes CDR1 SQVTM and CDR2 ANQGSEA. This clonotype originated in an adult who was a healthcare worker with PCR-confirmed SARS-CoV-2 infection or an uninfected control (not recorded which). The rearrangement links TRBV29-1 to TRBJ2-6; D gene ambiguous. The sequenced material came from whole blood. The CDR3: CSVEVGSANVLTF. CDR3 sequence (DNA): TGCAGCGTTGAAGTTGGGTCGGCCAACGTCCTGACTTTC.